The rows below give T cell receptor beta chains drawn from one sample of a study of blood T cell repertoires in COVID-19. Only in-frame clones appear in the TCRdb table, and some are missing; sequencing was by immunoSEQ multiplex PCR. The table includes about 140,000 clones, over 60% detected once. Sequenced input: peripheral blood. The receptors were sampled from an elderly man with acute or convalescent COVID-19. The CDR3 runs from the conserved cysteine through the conserved F or W. A D gene is named only where the DNA matches it firmly. Some rows mark clone size as missing; the rest say once, few, many or name a class of expanded clone.

j_gene	abundance	v_gene	d_gene	CDR3aa	CDR3nt
TRBJ1-2	.	TRBV7-9	.	CASSLIGGDGYTF	TGTGCCAGCAGCTTAATTGGAGGGGATGGCTACACCTTC
TRBJ2-3	.	TRBV7-2	TRBD2	CASSSGLAGATDTQYF	TGTGCCAGCAGTTCAGGACTAGCGGGAGCCACAGATACGCAGTATTTT
TRBJ1-2	few	TRBV29-1	.	CSVGGEANYGYTF	TGCAGCGTTGGCGGGGAAGCTAACTATGGCTACACCTTC
TRBJ1-4	.	TRBV6-5	.	CATTTGNEKLFF	TGTGCCACCACAACCGGGAATGAAAAACTGTTTTTT
TRBJ2-7	.	TRBV5-6	.	CASSLLPRGEEEQYF	TGTGCCAGCAGCTTGTTGCCCAGGGGGGAAGAAGAGCAGTACTTC
TRBJ2-7	.	TRBV7-9	.	CASSLFSGSVEQYF	TGTGCCAGCAGCTTATTCTCCGGGTCGGTCGAGCAGTACTTC
TRBJ1-5	.	TRBV28	.	CASSYSRNQPQHF	TGTGCCAGCAGTTACTCCCGCAATCAGCCCCAGCATTTT
TRBJ1-2	.	TRBV5-6	.	CASSPLVHLGGSGYTF	TGTGCCAGCTCCCCCCTAGTACATCTTGGGGGCTCTGGCTACACCTTC
TRBJ2-5	.	TRBV7-4	TRBD1	CATLRQGAFQETQYF	TGTGCCACCCTCCGCCAGGGGGCTTTCCAAGAGACCCAGTACTTC
TRBJ1-1	.	TRBV30	.	CAWSESLNTEAFF	TGTGCCTGGAGCGAAAGCTTGAACACTGAAGCTTTCTTT
TRBJ2-1	.	TRBV18	.	CASSPSRTANEQFF	TGTGCCAGCTCACCATCCCGGACAGCCAATGAGCAGTTCTTC
TRBJ2-3	.	TRBV7-3	TRBD1	CASSSGQGAADTQYF	TGTGCCAGCAGCTCGGGACAGGGGGCCGCAGATACGCAGTATTTT
TRBJ2-3	.	TRBV10-3	TRBD1	CAINEQGTDTQYF	TGTGCCATCAACGAACAGGGGACAGATACGCAGTATTTT
TRBJ1-4	.	TRBV5-5	.	CASSLTRSATNEKLFF	TGTGCCAGCAGCTTGACTCGTAGCGCAACTAATGAAAAACTGTTTTTT
TRBJ2-1	.	TRBV11-1	.	CASTPGPQREQFF	TGTGCCAGCACCCCGGGTCCCCAGCGTGAGCAGTTCTTC
TRBJ2-3	.	TRBV5-1	.	CASSEQGGTDTQYF	TGCGCCAGCAGCGAACAGGGTGGCACAGATACGCAGTATTTT
TRBJ2-2	.	TRBV6-6	TRBD1	CASSYLQGANTGELFF	TGTGCCAGCAGTTACTTACAGGGGGCGAACACCGGGGAGCTGTTTTTT
TRBJ1-1	.	TRBV19	.	CASRIRGTGGNTEAFF	TGTGCCAGTAGAATCAGAGGGACGGGGGGGAACACTGAAGCTTTCTTT